This passage covers 32 T cell receptor beta chains from one sample sequenced in a study of cytomegalovirus exposure and HLA in healthy donors. Vbeta (60) and Jbeta (13) primers were used in the PCR. Here immunoSEQ multiplex PCR was the method, and the copy in TCRdb shows in-frame clones only, minus some. This table has more than 95,000 clones, around 60% appearing once. Sequencing input: PBMCs. All receptors derive from a woman aged 45-60 years in good health and CMV-seronegative.

A single count supports this clone. This chain uses TRBV5-1 with TRBJ1-5; 10 bases agree with TRBD1. The germline V gene has CDR1 SGHRS and CDR2 YFSETQ. J lost 1 base, V lost 2 bases, and 3 bases had no gene match. CDR3 length: 16 residues. The CDR3 DNA reads as TGCGCCAGCAGCTTAGGGACAGGGGTCAGCAATCAGCCCCAGCATTTT. Translated: CASSLGTGVSNQPQHF.

The genes are TRBV29-1 and TRBJ2-7; D is uncertain. Germline loops: CDR1 SQVTM, CDR2 ANQGSEA. The CDR3 length is 11 residues. Trimming stripped 5 bases from V and 5 bases from J, with 10 bases between. The DNA of the CDR3 is TGCAGCGTTTTTTCCCTAAACGAGCAGTACTTC. This encodes CSVFSLNEQYF.

The chain uses TRBV5-6 and TRBJ2-1; D unclear. V was cut by 0 bases and J by 9 bases, with 7 bases left in between. The CDR3 contains 12 residues. Germline V gene lookup returns CDR1 SGHDT and CDR2 YYEEEE. The CDR3 DNA reads TGTGCCAGCAGCTTGGTATCGGGTGAGCAGTTCTTC. This encodes CASSLVSGEQFF.

The chain employs TRBV10-3 and TRBJ1-2; TRBD1 aligns across 10 bases. CDR3 length equals 15 residues. Germline V lookup: CDR1 ENHRY, CDR2 SYGVKD. V shed 5 bases, J shed 4 bases, and the junction held 7 bases outside the gene matches. The CDR3 nucleotides are TGTGCCATCAGTCCCGGGACAGGGGCAGGCTATGGCTACACCTTC. It yields the protein CAISPGTGAGYGYTF.

The chain is built from TRBV7-9 and TRBJ2-1; 10 positions match TRBD2. This CDR3 has 16 amino acids. The trim removed 6 bases at V and 8 bases at J, leaving 13 bases unmatched. CDR1 and CDR2 (germline): SEHNR, FQNEAQ (reference sequence). The CDR3 is CASRGLGLAVRDEQFF. Written as DNA, the CDR3 is TGTGCCAGCAGGGGGCTAGGACTAGCGGTAAGGGATGAGCAGTTCTTC.

This clone came up a few times. This sequence joins TRBV5-4 and TRBJ1-1; D unclear. Trimming left V 3 bases short and J 1 base short, with 4 bases between. The CDR3 is made up of 12 amino acids. Germline V gene lookup returns CDR1 SGHNT and CDR2 YYREEE (reference sequence). The CDR3 loop is CASSSQNTEAFF. The DNA of the CDR3 is TGTGCCAGCAGCTCCCAGAACACTGAAGCTTTCTTT.

The chain has TRBV10-3 and TRBJ2-1; 8 bases match TRBD2. With 6 bases clipped from V and 12 bases from J, the junction kept 10 bases outside the gene matches. Per germline, CDR1 ENHRY and CDR2 SYGVKD. This CDR3 has 13 residues. This chain's CDR3 is CAIRAGGVQGQFF. In DNA form, the CDR3 reads TGTGCCATCAGGGCGGGAGGCGTTCAGGGGCAGTTCTTC.

This clone is a singleton in its sample. The chain recombines TRBV6-5 with TRBJ1-4; D is unclear. Trimming shortened V by 1 base and J by 0 bases, and 6 bases separated the two germline ends. CDR1 and CDR2 (germline): MNHEY, SVGAGI. CDR3 length equals 15 residues. CDR3 amino acids: CASSYWAATNEKLFF. CDR3 sequence (DNA): TGTGCCAGCAGTTACTGGGCTGCAACTAATGAAAAACTGTTTTTT.

The chain uses TRBV5-4 and TRBJ2-2; weak D call: TRBD1 (6 bases). V lost 5 bases and J 7 bases, leaving 21 bases between the germline ends. Germline values: CDR1 SGHNT, CDR2 YYREEE (reference sequence). This CDR3 is 16 amino acids long. The CDR3 region has the DNA TGTGCCAGCAGTCGGGATGGCCTACAGGGAGACGGGGAGCTGTTTTTT. Amino acid sequence: CASSRDGLQGDGELFF.

V usage is TRBV9 and J usage is TRBJ1-1, with 9 bases matching TRBD1. Germline V lookup: CDR1 SGDLS, CDR2 YYNGEE. The CDR3 spans 15 residues. With V trimmed by 3 bases and J by 5 bases, 8 bases remained unmatched. The CDR3 sequence: CASSGLQGAQTEAFF. In nucleotides, the CDR3 is TGTGCCAGCAGCGGACTACAGGGGGCGCAAACTGAAGCTTTCTTT.

The chain employs TRBV7-8 and TRBJ1-3; 7 nucleotides line up with TRBD1. The CDR3 is 16 residues long. The germline gives CDR1 SGHVS, CDR2 FQNEAQ. With V trimmed by 1 base and J by 2 bases, 5 bases remained unmatched. The CDR3 DNA sequence: TGTGCCAGCAGCTTAGGGGACAGAGCTCCTGGAAACACCATATATTTT. As protein: CASSLGDRAPGNTIYF. Together with reference TRBV7-8 and TRBJ1-3, the CDR3 gives the full variable domain: GAGVSQSPRYKVAKRGQDVALRCDPISGHVSLFWYQQALGQGPEFLTYFQNEAQLDKSGLPSDRFFAERPEGSVSTLKIQRTQQEDSAVYLCASSLGDRAPGNTIYFGEGSWLTVV.

This CDR3 reads CASSPGTSAHTQYF. CDR3 sequence (DNA): TGTGCCAGCAGCCCCGGGACTAGCGCACATACGCAGTATTTT. The rearrangement links TRBV5-4 to TRBJ2-3, with TRBD2 identical over 10 bases. V shed 4 bases, J shed 7 bases, and the junction held 6 bases outside the gene matches. The CDR3 runs 14 residues. CDR1 is SGHNT, CDR2 YYREEE, per germline (reference sequence).

The chain joins TRBV27 to TRBJ2-5, with a possible D match to TRBD2 (5 bases). The germline V gene has CDR1 MNHEY and CDR2 SMNVEV (reference sequence). Between the trimmed V and J ends, which lost 6 bases and 5 bases, there was a span of 19 bases. This CDR3 is 15 amino acids long. CDR3 DNA: TGTGCCAGCAGCCGAACCTGGGGTCAGCGGGAGACCCAGTACTTC. Amino acids: CASSRTWGQRETQYF.

There are a few counts of this clone. V usage is TRBV18 and J usage is TRBJ2-3, with 11 positions matching TRBD2. The CDR3 consists of 15 residues. V was pared by 6 bases and J by 4 bases, with 6 bases of the junction left unmatched. Looked up from germline, CDR1 is KGHSH and CDR2 is LQKENI. The CDR3, as DNA: TGTGCCAGCTCCTCACTAGCGGGAGACGCAGATACGCAGTATTTT. Encoded protein: CASSSLAGDADTQYF. The full variable domain, its missing parts supplied by reference TRBV18 and TRBJ2-3, is NAGVMQNPRHLVRRRGQEARLRCSPMKGHSHVYWYRQLPEEGLKFMVYLQKENIIDESGMPKERFSAEFPKEGPSILRIQQVVRGDSAAYFCASSSLAGDADTQYFGPGTRLTVL.

The V and J genes are TRBV19 and TRBJ2-3, with 8 bases matching TRBD2. Germline CDR1 is LNHDA and CDR2 is SQIVND (reference sequence). V gave up 4 bases and J gave up 8 bases; unmatched junction bases: 8. This CDR3 contains 14 residues. The CDR3 region has the DNA TGTGCCAGTAGTACCTCGGGGGGGCCGGCTACGCAGTATTTT. This translates into CASSTSGGPATQYF. Looking up the rest from reference TRBV19 and TRBJ2-3 gives the full variable domain: DGGITQSPKYLFRKEGQNVTLSCEQNLNHDAMYWYRQDPGQGLRLIYYSQIVNDFQKGDIAEGYSVSREKKESFPLTVTSAQKNPTAFYLCASSTSGGPATQYFGPGTRLTVL.

The CDR3 protein is CASSKLGAQGNTIYF. CDR3 DNA: TGTGCCAGCAGCAAACTGGGGGCGCAGGGAAACACCATATATTTT. V gene TRBV21-1 combines with J gene TRBJ1-3; the table's D call, TRBD1, was not checked against the DNA. TRBV21-1 constitutes a pseudogene. The CDR3 spans 15 residues.

A remark on this clone: Other DNA sequences in the sample encode the same CDR3. The V call is TRBV5-1, the J call TRBJ2-7; 9 nucleotides match TRBD1. CDR3 length: 16 residues. The germline V gene has CDR1 SGHRS and CDR2 YFSETQ. V shed 0 bases and J 2 bases; nucleotides not matched to a gene: 6. CDR3 loop: CASSLGRDRAPYEQYF. The CDR3 region has the DNA TGCGCCAGCAGCTTGGGACGGGACAGGGCGCCCTACGAGCAGTACTTC.

About this clone: Since no conserved phenylalanine or tryptophan closes the CDR3, a read error is the likely cause. The V and J genes are TRBV7-9 and TRBJ1-5, with TRBD1 as a possible D gene (5 bases). CDR3 length equals 16 residues. Trimming took 4 bases from V and 2 from J, leaving 15 bases between them. Per germline, CDR1 SEHNR and CDR2 FQNEAQ (reference sequence). The CDR3 DNA follows: TGTGCCAGCAGCTCCAACCGGGGGACTGGCAATCAGCCCCAGCATCTT. Encoded protein: CASSSNRGTGNQPQHL.

This clone has a single count. The CDR3 DNA is TGTGCCTGGAGTGCACGATACGGGACAGGACAGTATTTT. This gives the protein CAWSARYGTGQYF. The chain employs TRBV30 and TRBJ2-3; 8 bases line up with TRBD1. Germline CDR1 and CDR2: GTSNPN and SVGIG (reference sequence). The CDR3 length is 13 residues. The V segment lost 1 base and the J segment 12 bases; nucleotides outside the gene matches: 9.

The gene calls are TRBV18 and TRBJ2-7, with D tentatively TRBD2 (6 bases). The CDR3 consists of 13 residues. V lost 6 bases to trimming and J lost 3 bases, with 12 bases between them. Germline CDR1 reads KGHSH; CDR2 reads LQKENI. The CDR3 DNA sequence: TGTGCCAGCTCCGCGGGACCAGACTACGAGCAGTACTTC. Protein sequence: CASSAGPDYEQYF.

The CDR3 reads CASSFSTDTQYF. CDR3 coding DNA: TGTGCCAGCAGCTTCTCCACAGATACGCAGTATTTT. This chain uses TRBV5-6 with TRBJ2-3; D is unresolved. The CDR3 sequence is 12 residues long. Germline-derived CDR1 and CDR2 are SGHDT and YYEEEE. V lost 2 bases and J 2 bases, leaving 3 bases between the germline ends. Full variable domain (rest looked up from reference TRBV5-6 and TRBJ2-3): DAGVTQSPTHLIKTRGQQVTLRCSPKSGHDTVSWYQQALGQGPQFIFQYYEEEERQRGNFPDRFSGHQFPNYSSELNVNALLLGDSALYLCASSFSTDTQYFGPGTRLTVL.

The chain combines TRBV4-2 with TRBJ2-4, with TRBD1 identical over 9 bases. In germline, CDR1 is LGHNA, CDR2 YNFKEQ. V was clipped by 4 bases and J by 6 bases; unmatched bases: 4. This CDR3 has 14 amino acids. The CDR3 region has the DNA TGTGCCAGCAGCCCGGGACAGGGATTAAACATTCAGTACTTC. This gives the protein CASSPGQGLNIQYF.

The CDR3 loop reads CASSYWTDNNYGYTF. CDR3 DNA: TGTGCCAGCAGTTACTGGACAGATAATAACTATGGCTACACCTTC. The V and J genes are TRBV6-5 and TRBJ1-2; D is possibly TRBD1 (6 bases). The ends were cut back, 1 base at V and 1 base at J, with 10 bases in the middle. Per germline, CDR1 MNHEY and CDR2 SVGAGI. This CDR3 contains 15 residues.

The rearrangement joins TRBV6-5 to TRBJ2-3; tentative D call: TRBD2 (5 bases). The germline V gene encodes CDR1 MNHEY and CDR2 SVGAGI. The CDR3 has 13 residues. Trimming pared 5 bases from V and 11 bases from J, leaving 17 bases between. This CDR3 reads CASSQAAGLGQYF. The CDR3 region has the DNA TGTGCCAGCAGTCAAGCGGCAGGTTTGGGGCAGTATTTT.

Details on this clone: An end of the junction differs from the germline gene, which may be a read error. The rearrangement joins TRBV13 to TRBJ2-1, with 9 nucleotides matching TRBD1. The CDR3 loop spans 13 amino acids. CDR1 PRHDT and CDR2 FYEKMQ come from the germline V gene (reference sequence). The CDR3 protein is CASSEIPGQGPVF. CDR3 DNA: TGTGCCAGCAGCGAAATCCCGGGACAGGGACCAGTCTTC.

The genes are TRBV11-2 and TRBJ2-3; maybe TRBD1 (5 bases). Looked up from germline, CDR1 is SGHAT and CDR2 is FQNNGV. The CDR3 contains 15 residues. Trimming stripped 1 base from V and 4 bases from J, with 12 bases between. The CDR3 is CASSLGAGWADTQYF. The CDR3 DNA is TGTGCCAGCAGCTTAGGAGCAGGGTGGGCAGATACGCAGTATTTT. Full variable domain (rest looked up from reference TRBV11-2 and TRBJ2-3): EAGVAQSPRYKIIEKRQSVAFWCNPISGHATLYWYQQILGQGPKLLIQFQNNGVVDDSQLPKDRFSAERLKGVDSTLKIQPAKLEDSAVYLCASSLGAGWADTQYFGPGTRLTVL.

The chain couples TRBV18 to TRBJ1-5, with a possible D match to TRBD1 (5 bases). The ends were cut back, 0 bases at V and 7 bases at J, with 13 bases in the middle. CDR3 size: 15 residues. The germline V gene encodes CDR1 KGHSH and CDR2 LQKENI. The CDR3 region is CASSPPGRANQPQHF. The CDR3 DNA reads TGTGCCAGCTCACCACCGGGCAGGGCGAACCAGCCCCAGCATTTT.

The chain couples TRBV10-3 to TRBJ2-3; D perhaps matches TRBD1 (5 bases). The germline CDR1 and CDR2 sequences are ENHRY and SYGVKD. The CDR3 runs 13 residues. With 10 bases removed from V and 0 bases from J, the gap between germline ends came to 11 bases. CDR3 loop: CATIQVSTDTQYF. CDR3 coding DNA: TGTGCCACCATACAGGTGAGCACAGATACGCAGTATTTT.

The rearrangement joins TRBV27 to TRBJ1-6; 8 bases align to TRBD1. The V gene end was trimmed by 4 bases and the J gene end by 6 bases; junction bases not matched to a gene: 8. Germline V lookup: CDR1 MNHEY, CDR2 SMNVEV (reference sequence). This CDR3 contains 16 residues. In DNA form, the CDR3 reads TGTGCCAGCAGTTGGGGATATGACAGGGGTAATTCACCCCTCCACTTT. This translates into CASSWGYDRGNSPLHF.

The rearrangement uses TRBV4-1 and TRBJ2-5; D might be TRBD1 (6 bases). Germline V CDR1 and CDR2: MGHRA, YSYEKL. The CDR3 consists of 14 residues. With 3 bases removed from V and 2 bases from J, the gap between germline ends came to 10 bases. CDR3 nucleotides: TGCGCCAGCAGCCAGATACAGGGACAAGAGACCCAGTACTTC. Amino acids: CASSQIQGQETQYF.

The rearrangement uses TRBV28 and TRBJ2-1; 12 bases match TRBD2. Germline trimming cut 5 bases from V and 5 bases from J; bases unmatched to any gene: 10. Germline CDR1 MDHEN, CDR2 SYDVKM. The CDR3 contains 17 residues. The CDR3 loop reads CASSIDRLAGDNNEQFF. The CDR3 DNA reads as TGTGCCAGCAGTATCGACAGACTAGCGGGAGACAACAATGAGCAGTTCTTC.

This chain connects TRBV10-3 to TRBJ2-1; tentative D call: TRBD1 (5 bases). From germline, CDR1 is ENHRY and CDR2 SYGVKD. With 6 bases removed from V and 9 bases from J, the gap between germline ends came to 21 bases. The CDR3 is made up of 15 amino acids. The CDR3 reads CAISYQIKGQGEQFF. CDR3 DNA: TGTGCCATCAGCTACCAAATTAAGGGCCAGGGTGAGCAGTTCTTC.